This record covers a single TCR beta chain. The sample originates from a study of blood T cell repertoires in COVID-19. The CDR3 runs to 16 residues. The V gene end was trimmed by 4 bases and the J gene end by 9 bases; junction bases not matched to a gene: 8. The germline V gene encodes CDR1 SGHRS and CDR2 YFSETQ. Profiling relied on immunoSEQ multiplex PCR, and the TCRdb table lists in-frame clones only, not all of them. The repertoire holds tens of thousands of clones, 81% seen once, with 4.5% to 5.5% in the top ten. Sample: peripheral blood. The sequence came from a man older than 75 with COVID-19, enrolled during active disease. The V call is TRBV5-1, the J call TRBJ2-1; 15 bases map to TRBD2. CDR3 sequence: CASSPRTSGRGSEQFF. The CDR3 DNA sequence: TGCGCCAGCAGCCCCCGGACTAGCGGGAGGGGCAGTGAGCAGTTCTTC.